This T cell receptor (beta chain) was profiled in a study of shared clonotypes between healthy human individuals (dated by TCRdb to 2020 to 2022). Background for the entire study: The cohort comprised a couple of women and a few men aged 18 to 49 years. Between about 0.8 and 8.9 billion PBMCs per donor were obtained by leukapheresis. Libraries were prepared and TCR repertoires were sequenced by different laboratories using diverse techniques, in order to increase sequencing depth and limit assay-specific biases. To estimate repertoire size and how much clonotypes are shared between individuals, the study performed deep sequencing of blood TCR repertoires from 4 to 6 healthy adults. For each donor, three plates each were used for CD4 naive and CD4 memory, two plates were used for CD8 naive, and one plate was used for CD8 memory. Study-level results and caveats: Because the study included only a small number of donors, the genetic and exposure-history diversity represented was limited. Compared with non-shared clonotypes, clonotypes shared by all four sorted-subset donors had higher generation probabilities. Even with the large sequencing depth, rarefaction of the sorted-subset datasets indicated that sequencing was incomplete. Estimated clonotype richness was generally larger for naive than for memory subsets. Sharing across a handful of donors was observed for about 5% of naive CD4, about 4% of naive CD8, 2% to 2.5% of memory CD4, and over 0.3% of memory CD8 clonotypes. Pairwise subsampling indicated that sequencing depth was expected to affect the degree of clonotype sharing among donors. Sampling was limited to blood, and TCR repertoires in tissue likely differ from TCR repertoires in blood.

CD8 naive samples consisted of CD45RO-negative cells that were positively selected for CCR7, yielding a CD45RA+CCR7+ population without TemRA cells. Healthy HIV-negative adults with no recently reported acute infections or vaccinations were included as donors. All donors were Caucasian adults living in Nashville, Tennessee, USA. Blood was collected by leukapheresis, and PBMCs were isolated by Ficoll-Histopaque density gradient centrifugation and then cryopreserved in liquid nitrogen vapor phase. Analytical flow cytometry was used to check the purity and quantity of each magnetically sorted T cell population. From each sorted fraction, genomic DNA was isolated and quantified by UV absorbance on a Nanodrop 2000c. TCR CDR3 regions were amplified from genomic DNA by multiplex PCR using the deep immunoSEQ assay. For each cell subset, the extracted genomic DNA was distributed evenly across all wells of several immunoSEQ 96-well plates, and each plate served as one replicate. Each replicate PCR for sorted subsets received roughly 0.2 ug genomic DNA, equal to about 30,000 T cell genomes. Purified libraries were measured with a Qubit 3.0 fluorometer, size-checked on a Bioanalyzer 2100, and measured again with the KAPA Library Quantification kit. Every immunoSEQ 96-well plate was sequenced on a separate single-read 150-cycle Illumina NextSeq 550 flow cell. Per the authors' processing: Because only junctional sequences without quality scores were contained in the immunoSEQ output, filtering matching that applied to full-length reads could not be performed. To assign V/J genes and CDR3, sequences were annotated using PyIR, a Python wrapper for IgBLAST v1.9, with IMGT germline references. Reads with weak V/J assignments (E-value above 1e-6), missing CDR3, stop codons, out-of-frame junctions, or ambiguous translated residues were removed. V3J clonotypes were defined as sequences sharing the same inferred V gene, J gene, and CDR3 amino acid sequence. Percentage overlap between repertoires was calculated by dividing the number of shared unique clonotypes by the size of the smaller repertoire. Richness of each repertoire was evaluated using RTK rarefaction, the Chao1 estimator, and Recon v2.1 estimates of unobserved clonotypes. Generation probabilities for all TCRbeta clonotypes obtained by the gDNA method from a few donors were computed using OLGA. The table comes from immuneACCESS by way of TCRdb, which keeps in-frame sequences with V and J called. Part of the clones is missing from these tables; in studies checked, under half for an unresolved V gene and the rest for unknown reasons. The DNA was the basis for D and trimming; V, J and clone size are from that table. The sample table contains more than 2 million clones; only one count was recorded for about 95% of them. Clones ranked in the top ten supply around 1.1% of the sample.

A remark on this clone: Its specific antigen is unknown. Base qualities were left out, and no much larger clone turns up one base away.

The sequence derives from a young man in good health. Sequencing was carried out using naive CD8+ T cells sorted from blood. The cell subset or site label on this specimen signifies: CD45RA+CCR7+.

The bases read TGTGCCAGCAGTTTAACTATCAGGGGTGGTAATTCACCCCTCCACTTT. It is translated as CASSLTIRGGNSPLHF. The V gene is TRBV28 and the J gene is TRBJ1-6; a tentative D match to TRBD1 spans 6 bases. The CDR3 runs 16 residues from the cysteine to the phenylalanine. The entry retains the CDR3 DNA only, 48 bases that are in frame from base 1. The germline V gene specifies MDHEN as CDR1 and SYDVKM as CDR2. Deletion took 2 bases off V and 6 bases off J, with a span of 14 bases between the germline ends.